This T cell receptor (beta chain) was sequenced in a study of identifying expanded T cells in peripheral blood. General study results and limits: About 1.2 clones differed between technical replicates, versus about 15 and 19 over time.

The V end lost 5 bases, the J end lost 1 base, and 17 bases lay between the germline ends. Germline V gene sequence: CDR1 MDHEN, CDR2 SYDVKM. This CDR3 comprises 16 residues. To note about this clone: Its antigen is as yet unknown.

Generated by immunoSEQ multiplex PCR, the TCRdb table keeps only in-frame clones and is missing some. The sample lists about 81,000 clones, 84% occurring once. The gene calls are TRBV28 and TRBJ1-2; tentatively, D is TRBD1 (5 bases). The receptor was isolated from a person between 18 and 70 years old in good health. Sequencing was performed on blood. CDR3 bases: TGTGCCAGCAGTGTCTTGGGGGAGTCGGTTAACTATGGCTACACCTTC. Its protein is CASSVLGESVNYGYTF.